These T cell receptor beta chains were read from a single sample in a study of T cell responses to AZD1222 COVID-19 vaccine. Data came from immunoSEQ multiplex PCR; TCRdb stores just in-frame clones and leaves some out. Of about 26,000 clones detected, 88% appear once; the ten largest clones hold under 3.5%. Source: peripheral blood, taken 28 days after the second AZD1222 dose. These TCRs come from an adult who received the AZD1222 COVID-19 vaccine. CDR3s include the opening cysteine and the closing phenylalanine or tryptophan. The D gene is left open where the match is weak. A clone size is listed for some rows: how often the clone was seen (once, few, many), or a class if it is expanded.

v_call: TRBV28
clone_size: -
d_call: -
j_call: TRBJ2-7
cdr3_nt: TGTGCCAGCAGTTCCGACAGCTACGAGCAGTACTTC
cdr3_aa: CASSSDSYEQYF

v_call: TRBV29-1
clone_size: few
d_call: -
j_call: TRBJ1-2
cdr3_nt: TGCAGCGTAGCGACACAGGGAAACTATGGCTACACCTTC
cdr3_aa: CSVATQGNYGYTF

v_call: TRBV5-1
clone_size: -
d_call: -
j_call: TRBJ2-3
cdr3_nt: TGCGCCAGCAGCTTGGATTCTCGGGGGTCGCAGTATTTT
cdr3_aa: CASSLDSRGSQYF

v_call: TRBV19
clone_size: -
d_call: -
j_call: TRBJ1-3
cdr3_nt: TGTGCCAGTAGTATCTCAGTCTCTGGAAACACCATATATTTT
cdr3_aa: CASSISVSGNTIYF

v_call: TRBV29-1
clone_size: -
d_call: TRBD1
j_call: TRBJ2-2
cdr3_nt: TGCAGCGGGACAGGGTTGAACACCGGGGAGCTGTTTTTT
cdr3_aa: CSGTGLNTGELFF

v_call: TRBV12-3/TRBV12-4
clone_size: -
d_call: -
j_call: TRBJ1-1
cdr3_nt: TGTGCCAGCAGTTTACAGGGGAGGACTGAAGCTTTCTTT
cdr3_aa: CASSLQGRTEAFF

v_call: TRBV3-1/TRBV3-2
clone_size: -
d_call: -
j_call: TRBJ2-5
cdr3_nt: TGTGCCAGCAGCCAATACGACAGTGACCAAGAGACCCAGTACTTC
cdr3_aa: CASSQYDSDQETQYF

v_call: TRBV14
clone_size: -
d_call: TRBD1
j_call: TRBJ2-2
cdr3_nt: TGTGCCAGCAGCCAAGGACAGGGACAGGGGGTATTGGACACCGGGGAGCTGTTTTTT
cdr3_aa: CASSQGQGQGVLDTGELFF

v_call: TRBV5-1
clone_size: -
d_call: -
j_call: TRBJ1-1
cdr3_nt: TGCGCCAGCAGCTTGGCCTCGGTGAACACTGAAGCTTTCTTT
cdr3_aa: CASSLASVNTEAFF

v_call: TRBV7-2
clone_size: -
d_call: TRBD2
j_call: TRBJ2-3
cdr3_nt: TGTGCCAGCAGCTCGTACGTGGGGGGGTACACAGATACGCAGTATTTT
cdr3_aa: CASSSYVGGYTDTQYF

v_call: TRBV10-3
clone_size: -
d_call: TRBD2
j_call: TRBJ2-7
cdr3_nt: TGTGCCATCAGTACTAGCGGGGGGCCCTACGAGCAGTACTTC
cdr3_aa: CAISTSGGPYEQYF

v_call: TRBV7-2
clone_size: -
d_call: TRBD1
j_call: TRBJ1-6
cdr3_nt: TGTGCCAGCAGCCACGACAGGGAGTATTCACCCCTCCACTTT
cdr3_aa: CASSHDREYSPLHF

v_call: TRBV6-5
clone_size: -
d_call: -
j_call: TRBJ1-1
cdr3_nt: TGTGCCAGCAGCCAACCCCAGGGTAACACTGAAGCTTTCTTT
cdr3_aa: CASSQPQGNTEAFF

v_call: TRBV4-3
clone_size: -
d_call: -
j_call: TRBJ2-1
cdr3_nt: TGCGCCAGCAGCCAAGCCGCAGGCTATTACAATGAGCAGTTCTTC
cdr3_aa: CASSQAAGYYNEQFF

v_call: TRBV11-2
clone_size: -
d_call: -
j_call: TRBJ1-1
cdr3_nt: TGTGCCAGCAGCTTAGTGAGCTCGGCCGAAGCTTTCTTT
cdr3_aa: CASSLVSSAEAFF

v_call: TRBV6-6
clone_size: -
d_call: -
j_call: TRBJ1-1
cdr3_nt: TGTGCCAGCAGCTCAGGGGCGGAGAGGGTCACTGAAGCTTTCTTT
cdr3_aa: CASSSGAERVTEAFF

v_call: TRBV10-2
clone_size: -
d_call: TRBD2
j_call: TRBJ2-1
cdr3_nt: TGCGCCAGCAGTCGGACTAGCGGGGGCTACAATGAGCAGTTCTTC
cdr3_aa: CASSRTSGGYNEQFF

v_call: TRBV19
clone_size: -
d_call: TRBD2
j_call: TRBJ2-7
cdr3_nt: TGTGCCAGTAGTCGGGGGGGGCCTGAGCAGTACTTC
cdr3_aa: CASSRGGPEQYF

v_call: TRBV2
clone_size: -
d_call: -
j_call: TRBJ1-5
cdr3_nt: TGTGCCAGCAGTGACAGTGGAGCGCAGCCCCAGCATTTT
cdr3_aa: CASSDSGAQPQHF

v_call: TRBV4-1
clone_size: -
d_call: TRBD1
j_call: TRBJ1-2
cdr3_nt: TGCGCCAGCAGCCAAGGGGGCAGGGGGGGAGCTAACTATGGCTACACCTTC
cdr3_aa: CASSQGGRGGANYGYTF

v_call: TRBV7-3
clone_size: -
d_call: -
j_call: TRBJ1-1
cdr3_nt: TGTGCCAGCAGCTTACAGGGTTTGAACACTGAAGCTTTCTTT
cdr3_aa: CASSLQGLNTEAFF

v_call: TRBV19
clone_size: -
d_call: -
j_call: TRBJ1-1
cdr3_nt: TGTGCCAGTAGTACCAAGGCGAGGAACACTGAAGCTTTCTTT
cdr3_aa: CASSTKARNTEAFF

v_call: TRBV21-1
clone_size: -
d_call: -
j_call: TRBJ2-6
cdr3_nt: TGTGCCAGCAGCAACATTCGTTCTAAATTCCGAATCTGGGGGGCCAACGTCCTGACTTTC
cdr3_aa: CASSNIRSKFRIWGANVLTF

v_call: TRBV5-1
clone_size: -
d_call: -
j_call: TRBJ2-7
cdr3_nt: TGCGCCAGCAGCCACCAAGAGGGACGGAGTCCCGACGAGCAGTACTTC
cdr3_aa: CASSHQEGRSPDEQYF

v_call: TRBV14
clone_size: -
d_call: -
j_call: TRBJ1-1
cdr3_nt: TGTGCCAGCAGCCAGGGAAAAGACACTGAAGCTTTCTTT
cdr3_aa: CASSQGKDTEAFF

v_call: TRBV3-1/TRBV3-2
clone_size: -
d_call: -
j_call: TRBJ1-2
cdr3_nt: TGTGCCAGCAGCCAAGTGCCCCTGGGAGACTATGGCTACACCTTC
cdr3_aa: CASSQVPLGDYGYTF

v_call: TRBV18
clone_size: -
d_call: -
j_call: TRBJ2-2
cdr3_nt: TGTGCCAGCTCACCACGCACTGCGAACACCGGGGAGCTGTTTTTT
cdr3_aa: CASSPRTANTGELFF

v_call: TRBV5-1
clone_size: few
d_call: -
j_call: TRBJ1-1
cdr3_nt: TGCGCCAGCAGCCCCCGGGGAGGAACTGAAGCTTTCTTT
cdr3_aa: CASSPRGGTEAFF

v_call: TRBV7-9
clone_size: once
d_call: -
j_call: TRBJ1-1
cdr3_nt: TGTGCCAGCAGCGGACGGGTGGGGCTCGAAGCTTTCTTT
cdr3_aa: CASSGRVGLEAFF

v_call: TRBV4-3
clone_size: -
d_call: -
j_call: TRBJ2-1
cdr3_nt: TGCGCCAGCAGCCAAGATCGGTGGGAGTGGCGGTTCTTC
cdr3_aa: CASSQDRWEWRFF

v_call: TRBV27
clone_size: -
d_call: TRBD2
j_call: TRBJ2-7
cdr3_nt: TGTGCCAGCAGTCCCTTTAGCGGGGGCCCCTACGAGCAGTACTTC
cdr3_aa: CASSPFSGGPYEQYF

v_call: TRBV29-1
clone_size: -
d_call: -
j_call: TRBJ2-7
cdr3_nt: TGCAGCGTTGGAAGGGATTCCTACGAGCAGTACTTC
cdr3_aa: CSVGRDSYEQYF

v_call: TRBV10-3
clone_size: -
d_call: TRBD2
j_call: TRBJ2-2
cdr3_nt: TGTGCCATCAGTTCTAGCGGGGGAGACACCGGGGAGCTGTTTTTT
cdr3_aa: CAISSSGGDTGELFF

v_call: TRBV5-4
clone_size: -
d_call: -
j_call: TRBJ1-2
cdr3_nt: TGTGCCAGCAGCTTGGCCACGGCAGCTAACTATGGCTACACCTTC
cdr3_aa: CASSLATAANYGYTF

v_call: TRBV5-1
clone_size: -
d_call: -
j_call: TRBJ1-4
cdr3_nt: TGCGCCAGCAGCGAATACGGGACTGACTATGAAAAACTGTTTTTT
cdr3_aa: CASSEYGTDYEKLFF

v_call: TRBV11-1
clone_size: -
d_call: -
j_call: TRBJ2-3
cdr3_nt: TGTGCCAGCAGCCCCCCGGCAGGGAGCACAGATACGCAGTATTTT
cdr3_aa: CASSPPAGSTDTQYF

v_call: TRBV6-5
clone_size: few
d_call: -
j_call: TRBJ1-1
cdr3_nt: TGTGCCAGCAGTTCGGCCTCCGGGACGGGGAACACTGAAGCTTTCTTT
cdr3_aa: CASSSASGTGNTEAFF

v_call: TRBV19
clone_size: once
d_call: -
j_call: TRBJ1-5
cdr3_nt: TGTGCCAGTAGTATCCCCCAGTCCTTAAGCAATCAGCCCCAGCATTTT
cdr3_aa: CASSIPQSLSNQPQHF

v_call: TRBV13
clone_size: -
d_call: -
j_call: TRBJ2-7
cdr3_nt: TGTGCCAGCAGCCCTGGGGGGGCCCGGGCAAAACGAGAGCAGTACTTC
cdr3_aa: CASSPGGARAKREQYF

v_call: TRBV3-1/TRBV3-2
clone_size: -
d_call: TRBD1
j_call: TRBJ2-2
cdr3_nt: TGTGCCAGCAGCCAAGGTCGTCAGGGGGCGAGCAACACCGGGGAGCTGTTTTTT
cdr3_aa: CASSQGRQGASNTGELFF

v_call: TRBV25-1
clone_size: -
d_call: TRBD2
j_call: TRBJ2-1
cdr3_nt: TGTGCCAGCAGTGAAGGGGGAGGGACTAGCGGGTACAATGAGCAGTTCTTC
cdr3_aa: CASSEGGGTSGYNEQFF

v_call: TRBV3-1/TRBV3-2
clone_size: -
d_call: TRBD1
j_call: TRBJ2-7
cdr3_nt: TGTGCCAGCAGCCAGGGGGCAGGGACAGGAGGAGGGCAGTACTTC
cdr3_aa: CASSQGAGTGGGQYF